A selection of T cell receptor beta chains follows, all from one sample in a study of T cells in Graves' hyperthyroidism and ophthalmopathy. MiXCR, applied by TCRdb to the multiplex PCR reads, yields one record per CDR3 protein. The sample has some 490,000 distinct CDR3 sequences; around a fifth are singletons. Sequences were obtained from blood. Receptors were obtained from a woman aged 70 to 79 with Graves' ophthalmopathy. Both conserved end residues are part of each CDR3. Fields, in order: V gene, J gene, D gene, clone size, CDR3 DNA, CDR3 protein. D genes are given only for firm matches. Clone size appears in some rows only: once, few, many, or a class for an expanded clone.

v_gene: TRBV20-1
j_gene: TRBJ1-5
d_gene: NA
abundance: few
CDR3nt: TGCAGTGCCGGGGTTAACAGGGATCAGCCCCAGCATTTT
CDR3aa: CSAGVNRDQPQHF

v_gene: TRBV7-2
j_gene: TRBJ2-7
d_gene: NA
abundance: few
CDR3nt: TGTGCCAGCAGCTTTTCGACAGCCTACGAGCAGTACTTC
CDR3aa: CASSFSTAYEQYF

v_gene: TRBV20-1
j_gene: TRBJ2-4
d_gene: NA
abundance: few
CDR3nt: TGCAGCGCCACCGACTACGGGGCACCCAAAAACATTCAGTACTTC
CDR3aa: CSATDYGAPKNIQYF

v_gene: TRBV3-1
j_gene: TRBJ2-7
d_gene: NA
abundance: NA
CDR3nt: TGTGCCAGCAGCCAAGCCCAGGGGCAGTACTTC
CDR3aa: CASSQAQGQYF

v_gene: TRBV20-1
j_gene: TRBJ2-6
d_gene: NA
abundance: few
CDR3nt: TGCAGTGCTAACGGGAGAACTGGGGCCAACGTCCTGACTTTC
CDR3aa: CSANGRTGANVLTF

v_gene: TRBV10-3
j_gene: TRBJ2-7
d_gene: TRBD1
abundance: few
CDR3nt: TGTGCCATCAGTTACCCGGACAGGGGGACTTACGAGCAGTACTTC
CDR3aa: CAISYPDRGTYEQYF

v_gene: TRBV5-1
j_gene: TRBJ2-1
d_gene: NA
abundance: NA
CDR3nt: TGCGCCAGCAGCTTGGGGGGCAGGTCGAGTAATGAGCAGTTCTTC
CDR3aa: CASSLGGRSSNEQFF

v_gene: TRBV29-1
j_gene: TRBJ2-7
d_gene: TRBD1
abundance: many
CDR3nt: TGCAGCGTTGAACCATGGCGGCAGGGGGCCGACTACGAGCAGTACTTC
CDR3aa: CSVEPWRQGADYEQYF

v_gene: TRBV27
j_gene: TRBJ2-1
d_gene: NA
abundance: few
CDR3nt: TGTGCCAGCAGTATCGACGCCCCCGCGAGGGATGAGCAGTTCTTC
CDR3aa: CASSIDAPARDEQFF

v_gene: TRBV3-1
j_gene: TRBJ2-1
d_gene: TRBD1
abundance: few
CDR3nt: TGTGCCAGCAGCCATGGGACAGGGTACAATGAGCAGTTCTTC
CDR3aa: CASSHGTGYNEQFF

v_gene: TRBV3-1
j_gene: TRBJ1-5
d_gene: NA
abundance: few
CDR3nt: TGTGCCAGCAGCCAAACTGGGCTCAATCAGCCCCAGCATTTT
CDR3aa: CASSQTGLNQPQHF

v_gene: TRBV6-2/TRBV6-3
j_gene: TRBJ2-4
d_gene: NA
abundance: NA
CDR3nt: TGTGCCAGCAGTTTGCTCATAATAGCCAAAAACATTCAGTACTTC
CDR3aa: CASSLLIIAKNIQYF

v_gene: TRBV5-6
j_gene: TRBJ2-1
d_gene: NA
abundance: NA
CDR3nt: TGTGCCAGCAGCTTGGCTTCCAGGGGGGTATACAATGAGCAGTTCTTC
CDR3aa: CASSLASRGVYNEQFF

v_gene: TRBV20-1
j_gene: TRBJ1-6
d_gene: TRBD1
abundance: NA
CDR3nt: TGCAGTGCTAGGGGACAGATGAATTCACCCCTCCACTTT
CDR3aa: CSARGQMNSPLHF

v_gene: TRBV6-6
j_gene: TRBJ2-1
d_gene: NA
abundance: few
CDR3nt: TGTGCCAGCAGTTACGTCAGTACAGGGAATGATGAGCAGTTCTTC
CDR3aa: CASSYVSTGNDEQFF

v_gene: TRBV18
j_gene: TRBJ1-2
d_gene: NA
abundance: few
CDR3nt: TGTGCCAGCTCACCCACGACAGGTCTCTATGGCTACACCTTC
CDR3aa: CASSPTTGLYGYTF

v_gene: TRBV4-1
j_gene: TRBJ1-2
d_gene: NA
abundance: NA
CDR3nt: TGCGCCAGCAGCCCCGGGACAACCGCCTTCTATGGCTACACCTTC
CDR3aa: CASSPGTTAFYGYTF

v_gene: TRBV7-9
j_gene: TRBJ2-3
d_gene: NA
abundance: few
CDR3nt: TGTGCCAGCAGCTTAGCGCATCGCACAGATACGCAGTATTTT
CDR3aa: CASSLAHRTDTQYF

v_gene: TRBV19
j_gene: TRBJ2-2
d_gene: TRBD2
abundance: NA
CDR3nt: TGTGCCAGCAGCCTCCGGACTAGCGGGAGGGCCGGGGAGCTGTTTTTT
CDR3aa: CASSLRTSGRAGELFF

v_gene: TRBV20-1
j_gene: TRBJ2-1
d_gene: TRBD2
abundance: few
CDR3nt: TGCAGTGCTACGCCGCGGACTAGGGTCTACAATGAGCAGTTCTTC
CDR3aa: CSATPRTRVYNEQFF

v_gene: TRBV5-1
j_gene: TRBJ2-7
d_gene: TRBD2
abundance: few
CDR3nt: TGCGCCAGCAGGTCCGGGACTAGCGGGAGGTTCCCTCCCTACGAGCAGTACTTC
CDR3aa: CASRSGTSGRFPPYEQYF

v_gene: TRBV12-3/TRBV12-4
j_gene: TRBJ2-1
d_gene: NA
abundance: NA
CDR3nt: TGTGCCAGCGTAAGGAGGGGCTACAATGAGCAGTTCTTC
CDR3aa: CASVRRGYNEQFF

v_gene: TRBV12-3/TRBV12-4
j_gene: TRBJ1-4
d_gene: NA
abundance: NA
CDR3nt: TGTGCCAGCAGCCCAGGCCTCACAAGACTTAATGAAAAACTGTTTTTT
CDR3aa: CASSPGLTRLNEKLFF

v_gene: TRBV6-2/TRBV6-3
j_gene: TRBJ2-7
d_gene: NA
abundance: few
CDR3nt: TGTGCCAGCACCTTTAGGAGCTCCTACGAGCAGTACTTC
CDR3aa: CASTFRSSYEQYF

v_gene: TRBV6-2/TRBV6-3
j_gene: TRBJ2-5
d_gene: NA
abundance: NA
CDR3nt: TGTGCCAGCGCGCACTCCGAAGATACCCAGTACTTC
CDR3aa: CASAHSEDTQYF

v_gene: TRBV20-1
j_gene: TRBJ1-2
d_gene: NA
abundance: NA
CDR3nt: TGCAGTGCTAGCGACGGGAACGGCTACACCTTC
CDR3aa: CSASDGNGYTF

v_gene: TRBV11-1
j_gene: TRBJ1-2
d_gene: NA
abundance: many
CDR3nt: TGTGCCAGCAGCGCCCCCGGGACGGAACACTATGGCTACACCTTC
CDR3aa: CASSAPGTEHYGYTF

v_gene: TRBV6-2/TRBV6-3
j_gene: TRBJ2-1
d_gene: TRBD1
abundance: few
CDR3nt: TGTGCCAGCAGTTACTCGAGGGACAGGGGGGCCGCGGAGCAGTTCTTC
CDR3aa: CASSYSRDRGAAEQFF

v_gene: TRBV18
j_gene: TRBJ1-1
d_gene: TRBD1
abundance: few
CDR3nt: TGTGCCAGCTCACTAGGGGACAGGGCATCTGCTGCTTTCTTT
CDR3aa: CASSLGDRASAAFF

v_gene: TRBV28
j_gene: TRBJ1-5
d_gene: NA
abundance: many
CDR3nt: TGTGCCAGCAGGGTGGGTAGCAATCAGCCCCAGCATTTT
CDR3aa: CASRVGSNQPQHF

v_gene: TRBV28
j_gene: TRBJ2-3
d_gene: NA
abundance: many
CDR3nt: TGTGCCAGCGGGGCGAGCACAGATACGCAGTATTTT
CDR3aa: CASGASTDTQYF

v_gene: TRBV24-1
j_gene: TRBJ2-7
d_gene: TRBD2
abundance: once
CDR3nt: TGTGCCACCAGTGATGGGACTAGAAGCCACGAGCAGTACTTC
CDR3aa: CATSDGTRSHEQYF

v_gene: TRBV28
j_gene: TRBJ2-2
d_gene: NA
abundance: many
CDR3nt: TGTGCCAGCAGTTTGGTAGTGGGCGGGGAGCTGTTTTTT
CDR3aa: CASSLVVGGELFF

v_gene: TRBV28
j_gene: TRBJ1-5
d_gene: TRBD1
abundance: NA
CDR3nt: TGTGCCAGCACCTTCGGACAGGGTGGTCAGCCCCAGCATTTT
CDR3aa: CASTFGQGGQPQHF

v_gene: TRBV9
j_gene: TRBJ1-4
d_gene: NA
abundance: NA
CDR3nt: TGTGCCAGCAGCGCCTCAGGGGTTGGTAGTGAAAAACTGTTTTTT
CDR3aa: CASSASGVGSEKLFF

v_gene: TRBV27
j_gene: TRBJ2-7
d_gene: TRBD2
abundance: many
CDR3nt: TGTGCCAGCAGTCCTAGCGGGAGGCGGTACGAGCAGTACTTC
CDR3aa: CASSPSGRRYEQYF

v_gene: TRBV5-8
j_gene: TRBJ2-1
d_gene: TRBD2
abundance: NA
CDR3nt: TGTGCCAGCAGCTTGGGACTAGCGGGAGCTAGTTCCTACAATGAGCAGTTCTTC
CDR3aa: CASSLGLAGASSYNEQFF

v_gene: TRBV27
j_gene: TRBJ2-3
d_gene: NA
abundance: NA
CDR3nt: TGTGCCAGTGGACCATTTAGGGGAAGCCCAGATACGCAGTATTTT
CDR3aa: CASGPFRGSPDTQYF

v_gene: TRBV7-3
j_gene: TRBJ2-1
d_gene: TRBD2
abundance: NA
CDR3nt: TGTGCCAGCAGCTTAACTGGGACTAGCGGGACGAATGAGCAGTTCTTC
CDR3aa: CASSLTGTSGTNEQFF

v_gene: TRBV6-5
j_gene: TRBJ2-7
d_gene: NA
abundance: NA
CDR3nt: TGTGCCAGCAGTTACGGGGGTGGCAGGACGAGGCGGTACTTC
CDR3aa: CASSYGGGRTRRYF

v_gene: TRBV6-1
j_gene: TRBJ2-5
d_gene: TRBD2
abundance: many
CDR3nt: TGTGCCAGCAGGATGACTAGCGGGAATGAGGAGACCCAGTACTTC
CDR3aa: CASRMTSGNEETQYF

v_gene: TRBV7-8
j_gene: TRBJ2-7
d_gene: TRBD1
abundance: few
CDR3nt: TGTGCCAGCAGCTTAATGACAGGGGAGTATTCCTACGAGCAGTACTTC
CDR3aa: CASSLMTGEYSYEQYF

v_gene: TRBV20-1
j_gene: TRBJ1-1
d_gene: NA
abundance: many
CDR3nt: TGCAGTGCTAGAGATGGGGGGCAGCTGAACACTGAAGCTTTCTTT
CDR3aa: CSARDGGQLNTEAFF

v_gene: TRBV19
j_gene: TRBJ2-1
d_gene: TRBD2
abundance: NA
CDR3nt: TGTGCCAGTAGTATGGGGACTAGATACTACAATGGGCAGTTCTTC
CDR3aa: CASSMGTRYYNGQFF

v_gene: TRBV5-1
j_gene: TRBJ1-1
d_gene: NA
abundance: NA
CDR3nt: TGCGCCAGCAGCTTGGCGAATTCAGGGGACACTGAAGCTTTCTTT
CDR3aa: CASSLANSGDTEAFF

v_gene: TRBV5-1
j_gene: TRBJ2-3
d_gene: NA
abundance: few
CDR3nt: TGCGCCAGCAGCTTGGTCAGTTATAGGACAGATACGCAGTATTTT
CDR3aa: CASSLVSYRTDTQYF

v_gene: TRBV6-1
j_gene: TRBJ1-2
d_gene: NA
abundance: few
CDR3nt: TGTGCCAGCAGCTCAGACAAATCGTTCTATGGCTACACCTTC
CDR3aa: CASSSDKSFYGYTF

v_gene: TRBV5-4
j_gene: TRBJ1-1
d_gene: NA
abundance: NA
CDR3nt: TGTGCCAGCAGCAGCCCTACAAGGAACACTGAAGCTTTCTTT
CDR3aa: CASSSPTRNTEAFF

v_gene: TRBV27
j_gene: TRBJ1-5
d_gene: NA
abundance: NA
CDR3nt: TGTGCCAGCAGGTTGGGAGGGGCCAGCAATCAGCCCCAGCATTTT
CDR3aa: CASRLGGASNQPQHF

v_gene: TRBV14
j_gene: TRBJ1-3
d_gene: NA
abundance: NA
CDR3nt: TGTGCCAGCAGCCCTGGCCTTCGTAAGACCATATATTTT
CDR3aa: CASSPGLRKTIYF

v_gene: TRBV27
j_gene: TRBJ2-7
d_gene: TRBD2
abundance: few
CDR3nt: TGTGCCAGCTCATCGCTAGCGGAACTTTACGAGCAGTACTTC
CDR3aa: CASSSLAELYEQYF

v_gene: TRBV27
j_gene: TRBJ2-1
d_gene: TRBD2
abundance: many
CDR3nt: TGTGCCAGCAGTCCCCTAGGGACTAGCGGGAGGGCCGTTGAGCAGTTCTTC
CDR3aa: CASSPLGTSGRAVEQFF

v_gene: TRBV28
j_gene: TRBJ1-1
d_gene: NA
abundance: NA
CDR3nt: TGTGCCAGCAGGGGGGGCACGCCGCGTTGGGCTTTCTTT
CDR3aa: CASRGGTPRWAFF

v_gene: TRBV6-1
j_gene: TRBJ2-3
d_gene: NA
abundance: NA
CDR3nt: TGTGCCAGCACTAAGGCGAGCACAGATACGCAGTATTTT
CDR3aa: CASTKASTDTQYF

v_gene: TRBV11-2
j_gene: TRBJ2-5
d_gene: TRBD2
abundance: many
CDR3nt: TGTGCCAGCAGCTCCTACCTGACTAGCGGACAAGAGACCCAGTACTTC
CDR3aa: CASSSYLTSGQETQYF

v_gene: TRBV11-2
j_gene: TRBJ2-7
d_gene: NA
abundance: many
CDR3nt: TGTGCCAGCAGCCTAGAGGGGACCTACGAGCAGTACTTC
CDR3aa: CASSLEGTYEQYF

v_gene: TRBV5-1
j_gene: TRBJ2-1
d_gene: NA
abundance: NA
CDR3nt: TGCGCCAGCAGCCCGGCGGTGAGGACTGAGCAGTTCTTC
CDR3aa: CASSPAVRTEQFF